A selection of T cell receptor beta chains follows, all from one sample in a study of shared clonotypes between healthy human individuals. Profiling relied on immunoSEQ multiplex PCR, and the TCRdb table lists in-frame clones only, not all of them. Of approximately 500,000 clones listed, roughly 80% are singletons. The sequencing sample was made of PBMCs. The receptor set was obtained from a woman aged 40 to 50 in good health. Some clones in this sample may be carry-over from other donors' samples. The CDR3 runs from the conserved cysteine through the conserved F or W. The D gene is left open where the match is weak. Part of the rows lack a size; the others show once, few, many or a class for expanded clones.

clone_size	d_call	v_call	j_call	cdr3_nt	cdr3_aa
.	TRBD2	TRBV27	TRBJ2-7	TGTGCCAGCGGCCGGGGGGCCTACGAGCAGTACTTC	CASGRGAYEQYF
.	.	TRBV4-1	TRBJ1-5	TGCGCCAGCAGCCGGGGACAAGAACCCTATCAGCCCCAGCATTTT	CASSRGQEPYQPQHF
.	TRBD2	TRBV16	TRBJ2-1	TGTGCCAGCAGCCAATCGGGTACTAGCGGGTTTCGGAATGAGCAGTTCTTC	CASSQSGTSGFRNEQFF
once	TRBD2	TRBV5-6	TRBJ2-2	TGTGCCAGCAGCTTGGTCAGGACTAGCGCCCGTGGGGAGCTGTTTTTT	CASSLVRTSARGELFF
few	TRBD1	TRBV2	TRBJ1-2	TGTGCCAGCAGGGGGACAGTTTATGGCTACACCTTC	CASRGTVYGYTF
.	TRBD2	TRBV2	TRBJ2-7	TGTGCCAGCAGTGTAGGTCTAGCGGACTCCTACGAGCAGTACTTC	CASSVGLADSYEQYF
few	TRBD2	TRBV6-5	TRBJ2-3	TGTGCCAGCAGCCCGGGACTAGCGGGAGACAGGCAGTATTTT	CASSPGLAGDRQYF
.	TRBD1	TRBV6-1	TRBJ2-4	TGTGCCAGCAGTGAGACAGGGTCCAAAAACATTCAGTACTTC	CASSETGSKNIQYF
.	TRBD2	TRBV5-4	TRBJ2-7	TGTGCCAGCAGCTTGGGGACTAGCGGGAGGGCCTTGGGATACGAGCAGTACTTC	CASSLGTSGRALGYEQYF
.	TRBD1	TRBV5-1	TRBJ2-3	TGCGCCAGCAGCCATGACAGGGGAGGCACAGATACGCAGTATTTT	CASSHDRGGTDTQYF
.	.	TRBV19	TRBJ1-2	TGTGCCAGTAAGGAGGCAGCTTACACCTTC	CASKEAAYTF
.	.	TRBV7-3	TRBJ2-3	TGTGCCAGCAGCTTGGGCTCGGAAGATACGCAGTATTTT	CASSLGSEDTQYF
.	.	TRBV25-1	TRBJ1-5	TGTGCCAGCAGTGTCGCCGGGGGTCAGCCCCAGCATTTT	CASSVAGGQPQHF
.	.	TRBV5-1	TRBJ2-7	TGCGCCAGCAGCTTGGGTCATGTGGGAGGCCGCTCCTACGAGCAGTACTTC	CASSLGHVGGRSYEQYF
.	.	TRBV7-2	TRBJ1-1	TGTGCCAGCAGCTATGACGGGAACACTGAAGCTTTCTTT	CASSYDGNTEAFF
.	.	TRBV11-3	TRBJ2-5	TGTGCCAGCAGCTTAGAAGGGCTAGCGACCCAGTACTTC	CASSLEGLATQYF
few	TRBD2	TRBV7-2	TRBJ2-2	TGTGCCAGCAGCTCCTCAGCGAGCGGGGAGAACACCGGGGAGCTGTTTTTT	CASSSSASGENTGELFF
few	TRBD2	TRBV7-2	TRBJ2-1	TGTGCCAGCAGCTTAGAGGGGACTAGCGGGAGATACGAGCAGTTCTTC	CASSLEGTSGRYEQFF
.	.	TRBV6-1	TRBJ1-4	TGTGCCAGCAGTGAAAGTCCAGGGGAAGATGAAAAACTGTTTTTT	CASSESPGEDEKLFF
.	TRBD1	TRBV19	TRBJ2-7	TGTGCCAGTAGTATAGGGACAGGCTACGAGCAGTACTTC	CASSIGTGYEQYF
.	TRBD1	TRBV27	TRBJ1-1	TGTGCCAGCAGTCTCCGGGACAGGGACCCTGAAGCTTTCTTT	CASSLRDRDPEAFF
once	.	TRBV2	TRBJ1-5	TGTGCCAGCAGTGAAAGGACCGAGAATCAGCCCCAGCATTTT	CASSERTENQPQHF
.	.	TRBV28	TRBJ2-7	TGTGCCAGCAGCTTTTTGGACGGCCACTACGAGCAGTACTTC	CASSFLDGHYEQYF
many	TRBD1	TRBV2	TRBJ2-5	TGTGCCAGCAGCGCTATGGGGACAGGGATAGAGACCCAGTACTTC	CASSAMGTGIETQYF
.	TRBD1	TRBV18	TRBJ2-1	TGTGCCAGCTCACCGAAGGACAGGGTAATGTTCAGTGAGCAGTTCTTC	CASSPKDRVMFSEQFF
few	.	TRBV27	TRBJ2-2	TGTGCCAGCAGTTTCTTGGGCACCGGGGAGCTGTTTTTT	CASSFLGTGELFF
.	.	TRBV30	TRBJ2-5	TGTGCCTGGAGCCACCCACAAGAGACCCAGTACTTC	CAWSHPQETQYF
.	.	TRBV5-1	TRBJ2-1	TGCGCCAGCAGCTTGGTGAGAGGGAGGGAGCAGTTCTTC	CASSLVRGREQFF
few	.	TRBV11-3	TRBJ2-1	TGTGCCAGCAGCCCTAGCGTTCTTGAGCAGTTCTTC	CASSPSVLEQFF
.	.	TRBV11-2	TRBJ2-5	TGTGCCAGCAGCTTAGATCGGGCACAAGAGACCCAGTACTTC	CASSLDRAQETQYF